This TCR beta chain was obtained from a study of CD8+ T cells in alopecia areata. Described treatment: oral pan-JAK inhibitor, 5-10 mg twice daily. Germline CDR1 LNHDA, CDR2 SQIVND (reference sequence). The CDR3 has 14 residues. The germline V and J ends were trimmed by 6 bases and 0 bases, with 12 bases remaining between them. cDNA reverse transcribed from extracted RNA served as the sequencing template. Measured with immunoSEQ multiplex PCR; TCRdb has only the in-frame clones, and not every one. The profile covers roughly 200,000 clones, with approximately 53% appearing a single time and roughly a tenth taken by the ten largest.

The gene calls are TRBV19 and TRBJ2-7, with D possibly being TRBD1 (6 bases). This sequence originates from a human donor with alopecia areata. The material was CD8+ T cells sorted from blood, obtained at week 24, from a patient treated with tofacitinib. CDR3 loop: CASRQQGSSYEQYF. The CDR3 nucleotides are TGTGCCAGTAGACAACAGGGAAGCTCCTACGAGCAGTACTTC.